The 17 T cell receptor beta chains given below trace back to one sample, sequenced in a study of T cell changes during pregnancy in multiple sclerosis. Sequenced by immunoSEQ multiplex PCR; TCRdb stores in-frame clones only, minus some. This sample has about 40,000 clones, with roughly nine tenths found just once. The sequencing here drew on CD8+ T cells from peripheral blood mononuclear cells, taken before pregnancy. The receptors were gathered from a female donor with multiple sclerosis, enrolled in a pregnancy study.

This clone was found once. The chain combines TRBV10-2 with TRBJ2-3; 7 bases map to TRBD1. CDR1 is WSHSY and CDR2 is SAAADI in the germline V gene. This CDR3 region has 15 residues. The CDR3 DNA is TGCGGGGGTGAGGGGTTAAGGGGGCGCCCAGATACGCAGTATTTT. This codes for CGGEGLRGRPDTQYF.

The chain is built from TRBV6-5 and TRBJ2-7, with a possible D match to TRBD2 (6 bases). Trimming took 7 bases from V and 2 from J, leaving 18 bases between them. This CDR3 contains 15 residues. CDR1 is MNHEY and CDR2 is SVGAGI in the germline V gene. DNA of the CDR3: TGTGCCAGCACCAAAGCCGGGGGTTCGCCCTACGAGCAGTACTTC. This gives the protein CASTKAGGSPYEQYF.

The J gene is TRBJ2-7, the V gene TRBV6-6; D is perhaps TRBD2 (5 bases). V gave up 7 bases and J gave up 0 bases, with 13 bases separating them. The CDR3 length is 14 residues. CDR1 and CDR2 (germline): MNHNY, SVGAGI (reference sequence). CDR3 sequence reads: CASMASGSSYEQYF. The CDR3 DNA reads as TGTGCCAGCATGGCCAGCGGTAGCTCCTACGAGCAGTACTTC.

The V gene is TRBV7-6, the J gene TRBJ2-3, with 10 positions matching TRBD2. With V trimmed by 2 bases and J by 4 bases, 6 bases remained unmatched. The germline V gene encodes CDR1 SGHVS and CDR2 FNYEAQ. The CDR3 loop spans 16 amino acids. DNA of the CDR3: TGTGCCAGCAGCTTAAAACTAGCGGGGCTCCCAGATACGCAGTATTTT. Translating it yields CASSLKLAGLPDTQYF.

This clone was seen once. The gene calls are TRBV2 and TRBJ1-1, with a possible D match to TRBD1 (5 bases). The CDR3 has 16 amino acids. V lost 6 bases and J lost 0, with 17 bases in between. CDR1 SNHLY and CDR2 FYNNEI come from the germline V gene. CDR3 sequence (DNA): TGTGCCAGCAGGACCAATGACAGTCCCATGAACACTGAAGCTTTCTTT. It encodes CASRTNDSPMNTEAFF. Full variable domain (missing parts from reference TRBV2 and TRBJ1-1): EPEVTQTPSHQVTQMGQEVILRCVPISNHLYFYWYRQILGQKVEFLVSFYNNEISEKSEIFDDQFSVERPDGSNFTLKIRSTKLEDSAMYFCASRTNDSPMNTEAFFGQGTRLTVV.

This sequence joins TRBV27 and TRBJ1-5, with a tentative D call TRBD1 (6 bases). The V gene lost 3 bases and the J gene lost 4 bases, with 10 bases spanning the gap. In germline, CDR1 is MNHEY, CDR2 SMNVEV (reference sequence). The CDR3 sequence is 14 residues long. The CDR3 nucleotides read TGTGCCAGCAGTTTTTTAGGGGGAAATCAGCCCCAGCATTTT. Translating gives CASSFLGGNQPQHF.

V gene TRBV27 combines with J gene TRBJ2-7; 8 nucleotides line up with TRBD1. V was pared by 5 bases and J by 3 bases, with 6 bases of the junction left unmatched. CDR1 is MNHEY, CDR2 SMNVEV, per germline (reference sequence). This CDR3 contains 14 residues. The CDR3 loop reads CASSAGTGLYEQYF. The CDR3, as DNA: TGTGCCAGCAGTGCCGGGACAGGACTCTACGAGCAGTACTTC.

This clone was seen once. J is TRBJ2-3 and V is TRBV27, with TRBD1 matching over 8 bases. The V gene's germline CDR1 is MNHEY and CDR2 SMNVEV (reference sequence). The CDR3 is 13 amino acids. V shed 6 bases, J shed 5 bases, and the junction held 4 bases outside the gene matches. CDR3 sequence reads: CASRDRGRDTQYF. CDR3 sequence (DNA): TGTGCCAGCAGAGACAGGGGCCGAGATACGCAGTATTTT.

This sequence joins TRBV9 and TRBJ2-3; 14 bases line up with TRBD2. Trimming at V came to 3 bases and at J to 6 bases, leaving 6 bases not matched to a gene. Germline CDR1 and CDR2: SGDLS and YYNGEE. This CDR3 is 16 amino acids long. CDR3 sequence (DNA): TGTGCCAGCAGCGCCGGGACTAGCGGGAGAAGGGATACGCAGTATTTT. The encoded protein is CASSAGTSGRRDTQYF.

The chain couples TRBV28 to TRBJ2-5; D unclear. The CDR3 is made up of 13 amino acids. Germline V lookup: CDR1 MDHEN, CDR2 SYDVKM. V lost 7 bases to trimming and J lost 1 base, with 10 bases between them. In DNA, the CDR3 is TGTGCCAGCATGAGGAGACTCCAAGAGACCCAGTACTTC. Its translation is CASMRRLQETQYF.

The sample holds a few counts of this clone. The V and J genes are TRBV30 and TRBJ1-1; weak D call: TRBD1 (6 bases). The CDR3 has 13 amino acids. Trimming removed 4 bases at V and 1 base at J, with 10 bases between. In germline, CDR1 is GTSNPN, CDR2 SVGIG (reference sequence). CDR3 in amino acids: CAWTSQGNTEAFF. CDR3 DNA sequence: TGTGCCTGGACCTCACAGGGGAACACTGAAGCTTTCTTT.

The V call is TRBV27, the J call TRBJ2-4; D gene ambiguous. Germline V lookup: CDR1 MNHEY, CDR2 SMNVEV (reference sequence). V shed 5 bases and J shed 0 bases, with 11 bases lying between them. The CDR3 extends over 15 amino acids. The CDR3 bases are TGTGCCAGCAGTCCATCAGCGTTAGCCAAAAACATTCAGTACTTC. Protein sequence: CASSPSALAKNIQYF.

The V call is TRBV19, the J call TRBJ1-1; 7 bases agree with TRBD1. The CDR3 is made up of 13 amino acids. Germline-derived CDR1 and CDR2 are LNHDA and SQIVND (reference sequence). V lost 10 bases, J lost 0 bases, and 5 bases stayed unmatched. In DNA, the CDR3 is TGTGCCACTAAGGGGGCACTGAACACTGAAGCTTTCTTT. Its protein is CATKGALNTEAFF.

The chain uses TRBV7-9 and TRBJ1-3; 10 bases align to TRBD1. With V trimmed by 5 bases and J by 9 bases, 7 bases remained unmatched. Germline CDR1 and CDR2: SEHNR and FQNEAQ (reference sequence). The CDR3 is 14 amino acids. The CDR3 sequence is CASSLRDRGFTIYF. In DNA form, the CDR3 reads TGTGCCAGCAGCCTCCGGGACAGGGGATTCACCATATATTTT.

V and J are TRBV27 and TRBJ2-7, with 7 bases fitting TRBD2. Germline V gene lookup returns CDR1 MNHEY and CDR2 SMNVEV (reference sequence). CDR3 size: 15 residues. With V trimmed by 3 bases and J by 5 bases, 10 bases remained unmatched. The CDR3 here is CASSFGGGRTHEQYF. The DNA for the CDR3 is TGTGCCAGCAGTTTCGGTGGCGGGAGAACACACGAGCAGTACTTC.

The CDR3 spells CASSLSASGSTDTQYF. The CDR3 region has the DNA TGTGCCAGCAGCTTGTCGGCTAGCGGGAGCACAGATACGCAGTATTTT. The chain uses TRBV5-6 and TRBJ2-3; 8 nucleotides agree with TRBD2. The CDR3 totals 16 residues. The J segment lost 0 bases and the V segment lost 1 base, leaving 4 bases of the junction unmatched. CDR1 and CDR2 from the germline V gene are SGHDT and YYEEEE.

This chain links TRBV28 with TRBJ2-5, with a possible D match to TRBD1 (5 bases). Per germline, CDR1 MDHEN and CDR2 SYDVKM. The CDR3 has 14 residues. V lost 5 bases and J lost 7, with 17 bases in between. The CDR3 sequence is CASSPQGSFGTQYF. As DNA, the CDR3 is TGTGCCAGCAGTCCTCAGGGTTCCTTCGGGACCCAGTACTTC.